This T cell receptor beta chain emerged from a study of graft-versus-host responses after intestinal transplantation. Notes on the study in general: GvH clones occurred in recipient marrow; some first appeared in ileum or blood. Some patients had graft-donor T cell macrochimerism. In their allografts, the ratios of graft-versus-host to host-versus-graft T cell clones were high.

Assay: immunoSEQ multiplex PCR; the TCRdb copy retains only in-frame clones and omits some. The sample records about 90,000 clones, approximately 90% being singletons. Points on this clone: Its antigen is currently unknown.

Trimming took 7 bases from V and 1 from J; bases not matched to a gene: 12. CDR3 length equals 18 residues. Germline-derived CDR1 and CDR2 are SEHNR and FQNEAQ (reference sequence). The clonotype comes from a human donor who was the organ donor for an intestinal transplant. The sample consisted of unstimulated CD4+ T cells sorted from spleen or lymph node cells, taken before transplant. The chain is built from TRBV7-9 and TRBJ2-6; 8 bases agree with TRBD1. The CDR3 sequence: CASTLPETGVSGANVLTF. CDR3 bases: TGTGCCAGCACCCTGCCTGAGACAGGGGTTTCTGGGGCCAACGTCCTGACTTTC.